This T cell receptor (beta chain) was obtained from a study of T cells in Graves' hyperthyroidism and ophthalmopathy. RNA transcripts were the template for amplifying TCR beta CDR3 regions. First-round RT-PCR of the TCR CDR3 relied on the HTBI primer set. TCRdb fed the multiplex PCR reads into MiXCR, producing one record per CDR3 protein. The repertoire holds 210,000 or so distinct CDR3 sequences, with over 15% as singletons. An approximately 10 ml volume of fresh peripheral blood provided the PBMCs. The length of the CDR3 is 14 residues. Trimming removed 5 bases from V and 2 bases from J, with 12 bases in between. Germline V gene sequence: CDR1 SGHTA, CDR2 FQGNSA. General study points: Researchers found most expanded thyroid clonotypes above 0.001 in blood as well.

Concerning this clonotype itself: The antigen remains undetermined.

Sequencing was carried out using blood. The clonotype was recovered from a man between 50 and 59 years old with Graves' hyperthyroidism. This chain links TRBV7-2 with TRBJ2-5, with D possibly matching TRBD1 (6 bases). DNA for the CDR3: TGTGCCAGCAGCGTGGGGGCAGCGCAAGAGACCCAGTACTTC. This sequence encodes CASSVGAAQETQYF. Complete variable domain (other parts from reference TRBV7-2 and TRBJ2-5): GAGVSQSPSNKVTEKGKDVELRCDPISGHTALYWYRQSLGQGLEFLIYFQGNSAPDKSGLPSDRFSAERTGGSVSTLTIQRTQQEDSAVYLCASSVGAAQETQYFGPGTRLLVL.